This T cell receptor (beta chain) was found in a study of blood T cell repertoires in COVID-19. Produced via immunoSEQ multiplex PCR; TCRdb's table is partial and in-frame only. The repertoire includes 390,000 or so clones, roughly nine tenths of them detected once, and approximately 3% sits in the top ten. Germline assignment: CDR1 PRHDT and CDR2 FYEKMQ (reference sequence). Germline trimming cut 6 bases from V and 2 bases from J; bases unmatched to any gene: 13. The CDR3 is made up of 17 amino acids. The TCR sequence derives from a woman aged 30 to 39 with COVID-19, enrolled during active disease. The sample consisted of peripheral blood. This chain links TRBV13 with TRBJ2-3; 8 bases agree with TRBD2. The CDR3: CASSSRVVAGFTDTQYF. The CDR3 DNA is TGTGCCAGCAGTTCTAGGGTGGTAGCGGGGTTCACAGATACGCAGTATTTT. Variable domain in full (rest from reference TRBV13 and TRBJ2-3): AAGVIQSPRHLIKEKRETATLKCYPIPRHDTVYWYQQGPGQDPQFLISFYEKMQSDKGSIPDRFSAQQFSDYHSELNMSSLELGDSALYFCASSSRVVAGFTDTQYFGPGTRLTVL.